This T cell receptor beta chain comes out of a study of radiation and T cells in renal cell carcinoma (dated by TCRdb to about 2020). Broadly, across the study: TCR beta sequencing covered over 50 samples in total, comprising 25 or so tumors and some 27 peripheral blood samples. A total of roughly 3,900,000 unique CDR3 nucleotide sequences, encoding more than 2 million unique CDR3 amino acid sequences, were found across all 50 or so samples. Study-level results and caveats: Top tumor clonotypes rose in blood from baseline to 2 weeks post-radiation, then contracted by 4 weeks, suggesting transient expansion of tumor-resident clones. Because the trial had a single-armed design, the trial could not examine how radiation dose or scheduling affected the TCR repertoire. Compared with control tumors, irradiated tumors had a greater number of dominant CDR3 motifs, and these motifs made up a bigger portion of the repertoire. Higher TCR clonality was observed in irradiated tumors than in controls, with an average of around 50% of the repertoire accounted for by the top 100 clonotypes, compared with around 40% in nephrectomy-only tumors. Intratumoral heterogeneity went uncaptured because the only tumor material available was small regions of roughly 1 g. Because pretreatment tumor biopsies were not available, the study could not determine whether clonotypes were already present within the tumor at baseline.

Trimming accounts for 6 bases at V and 5 bases at J, while the number of junction bases matched to no gene is 2. CDR1 and CDR2 are drawn from the germline V gene (reference sequence): SEHNR, FQNEAQ. Spanning cysteine to phenylalanine, the CDR3 consists of 12 amino acids. The sequence is cut down to CDR3 DNA, 36 bases in frame from base 1. TCR beta libraries were generated from genomic DNA with the immunoSEQ kit, following the manufacturer's recommendations. To prepare libraries, a first multiplex PCR with proprietary primers was run, followed by a second PCR that added unique barcodes, and a bead cleanup was done after each round. A positive control reaction and a negative control reaction, both provided in the kit, were run with every batch of samples. The final libraries underwent checking on an Agilent 4200 TapeStation D1000 ScreenTape, volumetric pooling, and quantification by qPCR. Sequencing was performed on an Illumina NextSeq500 using a MidOutput 150-cycle cartridge, with 156 Read1 cycles, 15 Index1 cycles, and the kit custom primers. The pooled library was loaded at around 0.93 pM with approximately 20% PhiX control spiked in. The paper's data handling went like this. Vendor-processed data were analyzed in R, and a clonotype was defined as all T cells sharing the same CDR3 nucleotide sequence. For clone abundance analyses, frequencies were normalized to the 10,000 most abundant clones per sample. Public T cell clones, which averaged fewer than five per sample, were removed prior to analysis. ImmunoMap was used for dominant motif analysis with the PAM10 matrix, a gap penalty of 30, and a homology threshold of 0.3, and any motif reaching a cumulative frequency of at least 0.01 was considered dominant. An abundance difference of at least 32-fold between compartments was the criterion for calling clonotypes tumor-enriched or baseline blood-enriched. Tumor-blood repertoire similarity was measured with the Baroni-Urbani and Buser coefficient, and group comparisons used two-tailed Wilcoxon tests in R. In its TCRdb copy, this immuneACCESS table keeps in-frame sequences only and misses some clones. Where compared with another copy, unresolved V genes explain less than half of these, and the others have no known cause. That table is the source of V, J and clone size, and D and trimming were worked out from the DNA. The sample table contains about 20,000 clones; only one count was recorded for 40% to 55% of them. The top ten clonotypes cover around 16% of the sample.

The sample's time point label is to be understood as: tumor resected at nephrectomy. The meaning of the sample's treatment or condition label: 15 Gy SBRT to primary tumor, nephrectomy 4 weeks later. Samples came from a clinical trial, in which primary renal cell carcinomas received 15 Gy stereotactic body radiation therapy followed by nephrectomy 4 weeks later. Renal cell carcinoma with clear cell pathology was present in all patients. Tumor processing involved mechanical dissociation, digestion with collagenase/hyaluronidase at 37 degrees C, handling in gentleMACS C tubes, and storage in liquid nitrogen. The QIAamp DNA Blood Mini Kit (Qiagen) was used to prepare genomic DNA for TCR sequencing. Samples were included in the analyses only if all quality control checks were passed. Worth noting for this clone: There is no known antigen for this receptor. Qualities for individual bases were not recorded, and no much larger clone is one base off.

This specimen consisted of tumor tissue, obtained from a patient whose treatment included radiotherapy and nephrectomy. This clonotype was sampled from a woman aged 50 to 60 with renal cell carcinoma. Rearrangement joined TRBV7-9 to TRBJ2-7; a stretch of 9 junction bases matches TRBD1. The DNA sequence follows: TGTGCCAGCAGGCGGACAGGGGACGAGCAGTACTTC. Translated, it gives CASRRTGDEQYF.